Reported below is one TCR beta chain. The target antigen is unknown. The record originates from a study of cytomegalovirus exposure and HLA in healthy donors. Study results and limitations: A later analysis linked a missense DCLRE1C variant to TCR beta V- and J-gene trimming. Most CMV-associated TCR beta chains were later found to appear HLA-restricted.

V lost 3 bases, J lost 4 bases, and 12 bases lay in between. The CDR3 is 14 amino acids. Germline V CDR1 and CDR2: MDHEN, SYDVKM. PCR primers comprised 60 Vbeta and 13 Jbeta primers. Sequencing used immunoSEQ multiplex PCR; TCRdb keeps in-frame clones, though not all of them. The sample data list some 110,000 clones. The sample consisted of PBMCs. The TCR was taken from a young man in good health and CMV-seronegative. The rearrangement joins TRBV28 to TRBJ1-2; D is unclear. CDR3 DNA sequence: TGTGCCAGCAGTTTCCCCCAGGAAATCTATGGCTACACCTTC. Translation: CASSFPQEIYGYTF.